This paragraph covers one T cell receptor (beta chain) sequence. Libraries were prepared by immunoSEQ multiplex PCR; TCRdb keeps only in-frame clonotypes and omits some of them. This sample has about 110,000 clones, with around 92% found just once. Trimming took 3 bases from V and 1 from J, leaving 10 bases between them. From germline, CDR1 is KGHSH and CDR2 LQKENI. The CDR3 contains 15 residues. This entry belongs to a study of T cell changes during pregnancy in multiple sclerosis. Sequencing was performed on peripheral blood, taken after pregnancy. The receptor was isolated from a female donor with multiple sclerosis, enrolled in a pregnancy study. The chain has TRBV18 and TRBJ1-5, with a tentative D call TRBD1 (5 bases). The CDR3 loop reads CASSPGGLSNQPQHF. CDR3 nucleotide sequence: TGTGCCAGCTCACCCGGGGGTTTGAGCAATCAGCCCCAGCATTTT.